A single sample gave rise to the 15 T cell receptor beta chains below, sequenced in a study of cytotoxic CD8 clonotypes in ibrutinib-treated CLL. TCRdb's table, derived via immunoSEQ multiplex PCR, lists solely in-frame clones and lacks some. The repertoire has over 200,000 clones, 60% to 80% of them found once; the top ten carry approximately 10%. The sequences come from PBMCs, collected after 12 months of ibrutinib treatment. The receptors here all came from a human donor with chronic lymphocytic leukemia.

V is TRBV5-4 and J is TRBJ2-3; either TRBD1 or TRBD2 may fit D (6 bases each). V lost 4 bases and J 0 bases, leaving 9 bases between the germline ends. The length of the CDR3 is 14 residues. Germline V gene data show CDR1 as SGHNT and CDR2 as YYREEE (reference sequence). The CDR3 DNA is TGTGCCAGCAGCACAGGGACTAGCACAGATACGCAGTATTTT. Translating it yields CASSTGTSTDTQYF.

V is TRBV23-1 and J is TRBJ2-7; D gene unclear. TRBV23-1 is treated as an ORF (open reading frame) with a function not yet certain. This CDR3 is 11 amino acids long. V was cut by 3 bases and J by 13 bases, with 13 bases left in between. This CDR3 is CASSHKSRAYF. The CDR3 nucleotides are TGCGCCAGCAGTCATAAGTCTCGGGCATACTTC.

This rearrangement joins TRBV5-1 to TRBJ1-1; possible D gene TRBD1, 6 bases. Germline CDR1 SGHRS, CDR2 YFSETQ. The V and J ends lost 5 bases and 0 bases respectively, with 14 bases between them. The CDR3 consists of 15 residues. The CDR3 reads CASRWDIGVNTEAFF. The CDR3 bases are TGCGCCAGCAGATGGGACATCGGTGTGAACACTGAAGCTTTCTTT.

The V and J genes are TRBV19 and TRBJ1-2; possible D gene TRBD1, 5 bases. The CDR3 extends over 18 amino acids. V dropped 0 bases and J dropped 6 bases, with 23 bases sitting between them. CDR1 is LNHDA and CDR2 is SQIVND in the germline V gene (reference sequence). The DNA of the CDR3 is TGTGCCAGTAGTATAGATTCTACCGGGACCTCCCCGGGGGATGGCTACACCTTC. Translation: CASSIDSTGTSPGDGYTF.

This chain joins TRBV7-9 and TRBJ2-3; D remains ambiguous. Between the trimmed V and J ends, which lost 7 bases and 4 bases, there was a span of 9 bases. The CDR3 runs to 12 residues. CDR1 SEHNR and CDR2 FQNEAQ come from the germline V gene (reference sequence). This CDR3 is CASTSTSDTQYF. CDR3 coding DNA: TGTGCCAGCACATCCACGTCAGATACGCAGTATTTT.

The chain employs TRBV9 and TRBJ1-2; possible D gene TRBD1, 6 bases. Germline lookup yields CDR1 SGDLS and CDR2 YYNGEE. Trimming took 0 bases from V and 0 from J, leaving 6 bases between them. The CDR3 length is 14 residues. Written as DNA, the CDR3 is TGTGCCAGCAGCGTAGGGGGGCCTAACTATGGCTACACCTTC. Translation gives CASSVGGPNYGYTF.

The chain uses TRBV2 and TRBJ2-7; D gene unclear. The length of the CDR3 is 14 residues. V lost 7 bases and J lost 4, with 17 bases in between. Germline CDR1 and CDR2: SNHLY and FYNNEI. This CDR3 reads CASNDPRAVYEQYF. Here the CDR3 DNA reads TGTGCCAGCAACGATCCCCGGGCAGTTTACGAGCAGTACTTC.

This clone was observed a few times. V and J are TRBV7-2 and TRBJ2-7; D tentatively fits TRBD1 or TRBD2 (5 bases each). This CDR3 has 13 amino acids. CDR1 and CDR2 (germline): SGHTA, FQGNSA. V shed 5 bases and J shed 3 bases, with 11 bases lying between them. The CDR3 DNA sequence: TGTGCCAGCAGCAAGCAGAGGGGCTACGAGCAGTACTTC. Translation: CASSKQRGYEQYF.

The chain carries TRBV2 and TRBJ2-1; D is ambiguous. V lost 7 bases and J lost 6, with 7 bases in between. CDR3 length: 11 residues. The germline V gene has CDR1 SNHLY and CDR2 FYNNEI. CDR3 coding DNA: TGTGCCAGCACGCCAGGCAATGAGCAGTTCTTC. Its protein product is CASTPGNEQFF.

This sequence joins TRBV5-1 and TRBJ2-1, with 13 bases that match TRBD2. Germline-derived CDR1 and CDR2 are SGHRS and YFSETQ. Trimming took 4 bases from V and 0 from J; bases not matched to a gene: 10. The CDR3 covers 19 residues. In nucleotides, the CDR3 is TGCGCCAGCAGCCCCAGGACTAGCGGGGGCCTCCTCTCCTACAATGAGCAGTTCTTC. This sequence encodes CASSPRTSGGLLSYNEQFF.

The rearrangement joins TRBV6-1 to TRBJ1-6; D remains ambiguous. Trimming left V 9 bases short and J 15 bases short, with 18 bases between. The CDR3 runs to 12 residues. CDR1 is MNHNS, CDR2 SASEGT, per germline. This chain's CDR3 is CASSRSAGGLHF. CDR3 coding DNA: TGTGCCAGTTCGCGATCCGCCGGCGGCCTCCACTTT.

This clone was observed a few times. The genes are TRBV7-6 and TRBJ2-1; TRBD2 aligns across 10 bases. Germline trimming cut 4 bases from V and 4 bases from J; bases unmatched to any gene: 7. In germline, CDR1 is SGHVS, CDR2 FNYEAQ. CDR3 size: 16 residues. In DNA, the CDR3 is TGTGCCAGCAGCTCTTATTCTAGCGGGGGTTACAATGAGCAGTTCTTC. Amino acids: CASSSYSSGGYNEQFF.

The chain carries TRBV6-1 and TRBJ2-3, with D possibly TRBD2 on 5 matching bases. The CDR3 extends over 14 amino acids. Trimming left V 5 bases short and J 4 bases short, with 13 bases between. Germline CDR1 MNHNS, CDR2 SASEGT. The CDR3 is CASSQEVFADTQYF. CDR3 nucleotides: TGTGCCAGCAGTCAGGAGGTGTTCGCAGATACGCAGTATTTT.

In this sample, this clone turned up once. The V and J genes are TRBV5-4 and TRBJ2-3; no firm D call. The CDR3 has 13 residues. Germline V lookup: CDR1 SGHNT, CDR2 YYREEE (reference sequence). V was trimmed by 4 bases and J by 5 bases, leaving 11 bases between them. DNA for the CDR3: TGTGCCAGCAGCCTACTTCCCGGAGATACGCAGTATTTT. As protein: CASSLLPGDTQYF.

The chain carries TRBV4-2 and TRBJ2-5; a weak D match, TRBD1 (5 bases). The V end was cut by 1 base, the J end by 9 bases, with 18 bases between. Looked up from germline, CDR1 is LGHNA and CDR2 is YNFKEQ. The CDR3 contains 15 residues. The CDR3 loop is CASSQVGQGNGAQYF. CDR3 coding DNA: TGTGCCAGCAGCCAAGTAGGTCAGGGCAACGGCGCCCAGTACTTC.